The clone carrying this T cell receptor (beta chain) was found a few times. Its antigen is not known. Between the trimmed V and J ends, which lost 5 bases and 5 bases, there was a span of 19 bases. The CDR3 has 15 amino acids. Germline CDR1 reads SGHRS; CDR2 reads YFSETQ. TCRdb re-analysed the 5' RACE reads in MiXCR, keeping a single row per CDR3 protein. The table lists 550,000 to 800,000 distinct CDR3 sequences, 7% to 7.5% of them singletons. The data derive from a study of identical twins. Study-wide results and caveats: For cord blood, abundant beta clonotypes had fewer insertions, unlike memory repertoires, which showed none. Recombination models fit unrelated individuals' TCR alpha sharing but underestimated twins'.

These same records also appear under a second study, on yellow fever vaccine responses in identical twins. From that second work: Twins showed a vaccine T cell response that reportedly seemed partly convergent, partly personalized.

This receptor was taken from a woman between 18 and 29 years old in good health. The sequenced sample was PBMCs. V usage is TRBV5-1 and J usage is TRBJ1-1; no clear D. CDR3 DNA sequence: TGCGCCAGCAGACCACTGATCCCACCTCTAACTGAAGCTTTCTTT. Encoded protein: CASRPLIPPLTEAFF.